Sequencing of this T cell receptor beta chain was carried out in a study of T cell repertoires in cytomegalovirus infection. For the study at large: CMV infection plus the matching HLA type was flagged by public TCR beta signatures.

The CDR3 is 13 residues long. With V trimmed by 5 bases and J by 7 bases, 5 bases remained unmatched. CDR1 and CDR2 from the germline V gene are MNHNS and SASEGT. With regard to this clonotype: Its antigen is unidentified.

Via MiXCR, TCRdb re-called the reads, giving one row per CDR3 protein. The sample has 830,000 or so distinct CDR3 sequences, approximately 30% seen once; the top ten hold around an eighth. Study outcomes and limitations: Adding up the frequency of public TCR beta families identified people who carried CMV plus the relevant HLA. The ex vivo response showed dominance by HLA-C-restricted CMV-specific TCR beta clonotypes.

This chain uses TRBV6-1 with TRBJ2-7; 10 nucleotides agree with TRBD1. The sample consisted of cultured CD8+ T cells from PBMCs, taken from culture after CMV antigen stimulation. This receptor was obtained from a human donor in good health (CMV status not recorded). Some clones in this sample may be carry-over from other donors' samples. In DNA, the CDR3 is TGTGCCAGCAGTCGACAGGGGGCTCGGGAGCAGTACTTC. Translated: CASSRQGAREQYF.